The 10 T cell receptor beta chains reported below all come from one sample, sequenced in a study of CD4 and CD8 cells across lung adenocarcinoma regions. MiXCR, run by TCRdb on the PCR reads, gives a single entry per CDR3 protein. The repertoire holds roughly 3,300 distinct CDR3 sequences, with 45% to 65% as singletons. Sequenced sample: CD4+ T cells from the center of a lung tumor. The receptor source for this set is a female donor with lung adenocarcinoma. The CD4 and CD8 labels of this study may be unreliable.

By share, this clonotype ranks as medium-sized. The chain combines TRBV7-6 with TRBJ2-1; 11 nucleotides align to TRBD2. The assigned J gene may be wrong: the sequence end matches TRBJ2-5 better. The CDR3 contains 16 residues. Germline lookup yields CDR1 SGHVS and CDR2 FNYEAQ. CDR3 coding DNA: TGTGCCAGCAGCTTAGGTGGTCTAGCGGGAGGAGAGACCCAGTACTTC. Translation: CASSLGGLAGGETQYF.

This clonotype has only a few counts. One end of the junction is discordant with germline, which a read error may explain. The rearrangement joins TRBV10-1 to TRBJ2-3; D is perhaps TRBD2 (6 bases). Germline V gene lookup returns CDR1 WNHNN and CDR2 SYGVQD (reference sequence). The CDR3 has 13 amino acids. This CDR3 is CATGLGGTNMQYF. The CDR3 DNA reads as TGCGCCACCGGACTGGGAGGTACAAACATGCAGTACTTT.

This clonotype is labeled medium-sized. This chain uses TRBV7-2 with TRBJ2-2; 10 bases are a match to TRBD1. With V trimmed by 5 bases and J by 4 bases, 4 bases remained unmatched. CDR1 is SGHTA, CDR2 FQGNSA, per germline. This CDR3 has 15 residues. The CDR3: CASSRDRGGTGELFF. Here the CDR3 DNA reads TGTGCCAGCAGCAGGGACAGGGGAGGCACCGGGGAGCTGTTTTTT.

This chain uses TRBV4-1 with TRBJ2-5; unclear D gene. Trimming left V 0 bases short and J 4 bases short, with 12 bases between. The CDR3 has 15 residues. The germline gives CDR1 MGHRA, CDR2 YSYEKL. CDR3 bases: TGCGCCAGCAGCCAAGATGGGCTGGCCAGAGAGACCCAGTACTTC. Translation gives CASSQDGLARETQYF.

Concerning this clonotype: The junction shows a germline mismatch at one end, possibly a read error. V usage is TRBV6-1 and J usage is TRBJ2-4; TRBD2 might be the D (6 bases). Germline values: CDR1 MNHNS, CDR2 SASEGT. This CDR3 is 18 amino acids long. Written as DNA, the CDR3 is TGTGCCAGCAGTGAAGGGGGGGACCGGTGCCTAGCCCAAAACATTCAGTACTTC. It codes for CASSEGGDRCLAQNIQYF.

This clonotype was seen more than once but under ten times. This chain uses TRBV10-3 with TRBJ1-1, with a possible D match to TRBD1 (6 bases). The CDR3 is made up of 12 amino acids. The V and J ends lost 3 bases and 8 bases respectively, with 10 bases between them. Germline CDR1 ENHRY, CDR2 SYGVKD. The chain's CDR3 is CAISDGGAEAFF. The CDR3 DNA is TGTGCCATCAGTGATGGGGGGGCAGAAGCTTTCTTT.

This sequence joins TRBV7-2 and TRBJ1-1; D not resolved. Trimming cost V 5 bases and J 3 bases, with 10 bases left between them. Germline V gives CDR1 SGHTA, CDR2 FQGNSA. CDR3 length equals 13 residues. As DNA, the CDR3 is TGTGCCAGCAGCGCCGGAAGCTACACTGAAGCTTTCTTT. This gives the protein CASSAGSYTEAFF.

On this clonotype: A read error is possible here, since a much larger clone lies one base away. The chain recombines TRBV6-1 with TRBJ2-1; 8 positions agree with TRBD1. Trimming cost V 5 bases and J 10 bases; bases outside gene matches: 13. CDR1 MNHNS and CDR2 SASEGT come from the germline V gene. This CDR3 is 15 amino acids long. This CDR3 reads CASSRRDRSSYEQFF. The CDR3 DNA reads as TGTGCCAGCAGTCGCCGGGACAGGAGCTCCTACGAGCAGTTCTTC.

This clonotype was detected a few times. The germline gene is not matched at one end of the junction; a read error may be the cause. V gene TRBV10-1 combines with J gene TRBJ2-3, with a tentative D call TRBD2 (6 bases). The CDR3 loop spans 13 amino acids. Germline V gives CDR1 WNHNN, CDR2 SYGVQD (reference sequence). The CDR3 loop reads CATGLGGKNTQYF. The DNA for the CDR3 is TGCGCCACGGGGCTGGGAGGCAAAAACACGCAGTATTTC.

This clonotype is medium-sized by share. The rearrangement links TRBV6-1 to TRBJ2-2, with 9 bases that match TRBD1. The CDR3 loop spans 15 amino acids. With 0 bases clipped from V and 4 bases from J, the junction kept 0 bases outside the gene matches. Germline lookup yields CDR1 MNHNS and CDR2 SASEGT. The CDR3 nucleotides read TGTGCCAGCAGTGAAGCGACAGGGGGCACCGGGGAGCTGTTTTTT. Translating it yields CASSEATGGTGELFF.